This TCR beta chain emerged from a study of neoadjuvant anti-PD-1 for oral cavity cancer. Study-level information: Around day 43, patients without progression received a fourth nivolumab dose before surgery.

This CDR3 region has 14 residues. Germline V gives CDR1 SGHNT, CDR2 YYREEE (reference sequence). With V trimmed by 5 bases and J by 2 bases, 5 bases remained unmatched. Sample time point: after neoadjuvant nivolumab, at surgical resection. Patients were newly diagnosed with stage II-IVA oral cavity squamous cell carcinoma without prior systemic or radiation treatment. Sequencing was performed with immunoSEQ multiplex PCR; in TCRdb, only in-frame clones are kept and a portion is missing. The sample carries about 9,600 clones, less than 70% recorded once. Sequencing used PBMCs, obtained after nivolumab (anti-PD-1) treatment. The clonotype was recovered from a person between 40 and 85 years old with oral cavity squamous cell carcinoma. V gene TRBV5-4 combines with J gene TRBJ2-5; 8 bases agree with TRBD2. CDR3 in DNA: TGTGCCAGCAGTATCCAGCGGGGGCAAGAGACCCAGTACTTC. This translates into CASSIQRGQETQYF.